This T cell receptor (beta chain) was sequenced during a study of shared clonotypes between healthy human individuals. General study points: The sole specimen, blood, was sampled, and tissue repertoires likely differ. Clonotypes shared by all four donors outscored non-shared clonotypes in generation probability. Sorted-subset sequencing was shown by rarefaction to be incomplete despite large depth.

Naive-designated CD8 cells lacked CD45RO, were positively enriched for CCR7, and omitted terminally differentiated effector memory CD45RA+ cells. CDR1 is LNHDA and CDR2 is SQIVND in the germline V gene (reference sequence). CDR3 length equals 15 residues. The V end lost 3 bases, the J end lost 6 bases, and 15 bases lay between the germline ends. This table comes from immunoSEQ multiplex PCR, and its TCRdb copy is limited to in-frame clones, with some not included. This sample yields about 1,800,000 clones, of which approximately 94% are seen a single time; 1% to 1.5% belongs to the top ten. This clone has only one observation. Its antigen remains unknown.

The chain uses TRBV19 and TRBJ2-1; tentative D call: TRBD1 (5 bases). This clonotype originated in a man aged 18 to 30 in good health. The sequenced material came from naive CD8+ T cells sorted from blood. The CDR3 region has the DNA TGTGCCAGTAGTATTGGGCAGGGTATATTCAATGAGCAGTTCTTC. Encoded protein: CASSIGQGIFNEQFF.